Each of the 25 T cell receptor beta chains below was sequenced from the same sample in a study of breast tumors, draining lymph nodes, adjacent tissues. Axillary draining lymph nodes of breast cancer patients supplied the node samples. TCRdb processed the multiplex PCR reads anew with MiXCR; each CDR3 protein has one entry. The sample holds a few hundred thousand distinct CDR3 sequences, under 35% seen once. The sequencing input was axillary lymph node tissue. These receptor sequences come from a female donor with breast cancer. Some clones in this sample may be carry-over from other donors' samples.

The sample holds many counts of this clonotype. The chain is built from TRBV20-1 and TRBJ2-6; D unresolved. Trimming stripped 6 bases from V and 0 bases from J, with 12 bases between. The CDR3 has 15 amino acids. Germline V gene sequence: CDR1 DFQATT, CDR2 SNEGSKA (reference sequence). DNA of the CDR3: TGCAGTGCGTCACTTCGGGTCTCTGGGGCCAACGTCCTGACTTTC. Protein sequence: CSASLRVSGANVLTF.

This chain joins TRBV5-1 and TRBJ2-3; D possibly uses TRBD1 or TRBD2 (5 bases each). This CDR3 has 15 residues. Trimming removed 4 bases at V and 3 bases at J, with 15 bases between. Looked up from germline, CDR1 is SGHRS and CDR2 is YFSETQ. The CDR3 region is CASSAGRGGTDTQYF. The CDR3 nucleotides are TGCGCCAGCAGCGCAGGAAGGGGCGGGACAGATACGCAGTATTTT.

The chain employs TRBV2 and TRBJ1-1; D gene unclear. From germline, CDR1 is SNHLY and CDR2 FYNNEI. Trimming took off 4 bases at V and 11 bases at J, with 14 bases between the two ends. The CDR3 sequence is 12 residues long. CDR3 in DNA: TGTGCCAGCAGTGCCAGACGGCCTGGGGCTTTCTTT. As protein: CASSARRPGAFF.

Note on this clonotype: Compared with germline, one end of the junction differs, possibly owing to a read error. The chain is built from TRBV7-9 and TRBJ1-3; 8 bases match TRBD1. The CDR3 runs to 15 residues. The germline CDR1 and CDR2 sequences are SEHNR and FQNEAQ (reference sequence). CDR3 sequence (DNA): TGTGCCAGCAGCTCCGGACAGGGTCGTGGAAACACCATACATTTT. Protein: CASSSGQGRGNTIHF.

With regard to this clonotype: A junction boundary mismatches the germline segment, possibly from a read error. V gene TRBV7-2 combines with J gene TRBJ1-2; D might be TRBD1 (5 bases). The V gene's germline CDR1 is SGHTA and CDR2 FQGNSA. The CDR3 covers 11 residues. CDR3 DNA sequence: TGTGCCAGCAGCTTAGATTGGGGCACAGCCTTC. It translates to CASSLDWGTAF. The full variable domain, with the rest looked up from reference TRBV7-2 and TRBJ1-2, is GAGVSQSPSNKVTEKGKDVELRCDPISGHTALYWYRQSLGQGLEFLIYFQGNSAPDKSGLPSDRFSAERTGGSVSTLTIQRTQQEDSAVYLCASSLDWGTAFGSGTRLTVV.

At least ten counts were recorded for this clonotype. The chain carries TRBV12-3 or TRBV12-4 and TRBJ2-7, with a possible D match to TRBD1 (6 bases). The CDR3 has 14 residues. Between the trimmed V and J ends, which lost 1 base and 3 bases, there was a span of 10 bases. In DNA form, the CDR3 reads TGTGCCAGCAGTTTAGGGCAGGGGTACTACGAGCAGTACTTC. Protein: CASSLGQGYYEQYF.

This clonotype was recorded many times. The chain has TRBV9 and TRBJ2-7, with no clear D. The CDR3 sequence is 15 residues long. With 0 bases removed from V and 2 bases from J, the gap between germline ends came to 12 bases. From germline, CDR1 is SGDLS and CDR2 YYNGEE. The CDR3 spells CASSVASASPYEQYF. CDR3 sequence (DNA): TGTGCCAGCAGCGTAGCCTCTGCAAGCCCCTACGAGCAGTACTTC.

This clonotype was seen a handful of times. The genes are TRBV10-3 and TRBJ1-1, with a weak D call TRBD1 (6 bases). Germline CDR1 reads ENHRY; CDR2 reads SYGVKD. With 3 bases removed from V and 3 bases from J, the gap between germline ends came to 20 bases. The CDR3 totals 17 residues. This chain's CDR3 is CAISDWGSRGPYTEAFF. CDR3 in DNA: TGTGCCATCAGTGATTGGGGATCCAGGGGCCCATACACTGAAGCTTTCTTT.

This clonotype was counted ten times or more. This rearrangement joins TRBV10-1 to TRBJ2-1; TRBD1 matches at 9 bases. The CDR3 covers 17 residues. Germline CDR1 WNHNN, CDR2 SYGVQD (reference sequence). Trimming cost V 1 base and J 4 bases; bases outside gene matches: 8. In DNA, the CDR3 is TGCGCCAGCAGTGAGTTCGGTTCGGGACAGGGATACAATGAGCAGTTCTTC. Encoded protein: CASSEFGSGQGYNEQFF.

The V call is TRBV20-1, the J call TRBJ2-5; tentatively, D is TRBD1 (5 bases). The CDR3 has 13 amino acids. Trimming removed 4 bases at V and 1 base at J, with 10 bases between. Germline assignment: CDR1 DFQATT and CDR2 SNEGSKA (reference sequence). This chain's CDR3 is CSATRVRQETQYF. DNA of the CDR3: TGCAGTGCTACCAGGGTCCGCCAAGAGACCCAGTACTTC.

V usage is TRBV19 and J usage is TRBJ1-2; D gene uncertain. The CDR3 totals 11 residues. The V end was cut by 3 bases, the J end by 11 bases, with 10 bases between. Germline assignment: CDR1 LNHDA and CDR2 SQIVND (reference sequence). The CDR3 nucleotides are TGTGCCAGTAGTATGTTTACACAATACACCTTC. Amino acid sequence: CASSMFTQYTF. The complete variable domain, with remaining parts taken from reference TRBV19 and TRBJ1-2, reads DGGITQSPKYLFRKEGQNVTLSCEQNLNHDAMYWYRQDPGQGLRLIYYSQIVNDFQKGDIAEGYSVSREKKESFPLTVTSAQKNPTAFYLCASSMFTQYTFGSGTRLTVV.

At least ten counts were recorded for this clonotype. The chain joins TRBV20-1 to TRBJ2-7, with D hard to call. The germline V gene encodes CDR1 DFQATT and CDR2 SNEGSKA (reference sequence). The CDR3 spans 13 residues. Trimming cost V 3 bases and J 3 bases, with 12 bases left between them. For the CDR3, the DNA is TGCAGTGCTAGTACCAGCCCCGGCTACGAGCAGTACTTC. Amino acids: CSASTSPGYEQYF.

This clonotype was recorded at least ten times. This chain uses TRBV5-1 with TRBJ2-2, with a weak D call TRBD1 (5 bases). V was clipped by 4 bases and J by 1 base, with 11 bases between them. CDR1 SGHRS and CDR2 YFSETQ come from the germline V gene. The CDR3 totals 15 residues. The CDR3 bases are TGCGCCAGCAGCCGATCGGACAAGAACACCGGGGAGCTGTTTTTT. Residues: CASSRSDKNTGELFF.

This clonotype has only a few counts. The genes are TRBV19 and TRBJ2-4; D perhaps matches TRBD1 (5 bases). V was pared by 1 base and J by 3 bases, with 13 bases between. This CDR3 region has 16 residues. Germline lookup yields CDR1 LNHDA and CDR2 SQIVND (reference sequence). The CDR3 nucleotides are TGTGCCAGTAGTATAGGGGGCGACAGTATCAAAAACATTCAGTACTTC. Translating gives CASSIGGDSIKNIQYF.

CDR3 coding DNA: TGTGCCAGCAGTCCCCATCACACAGATACGCAGTATTTT. It encodes CASSPHHTDTQYF. V is TRBV28 and J is TRBJ2-3; D ambiguous. This CDR3 contains 13 residues. Germline V gene lookup returns CDR1 MDHEN and CDR2 SYDVKM. V shed 5 bases and J shed 2 bases, with 8 bases lying between them.

This clonotype was counted only a few times. The CDR3 DNA reads as TGTGCCAGCAGTGAACAGGGCTCGTCGAGGGCCTACGAGCAGTACTTC. This encodes CASSEQGSSRAYEQYF. The chain employs TRBV6-1 and TRBJ2-7; D is perhaps TRBD1 or TRBD2 (5 bases each). Per the germline V gene, CDR1 is MNHNS and CDR2 is SASEGT. V was clipped by 2 bases and J by 2 bases, with 16 bases between them. The CDR3 extends over 16 amino acids.

This clonotype came up many times. J is TRBJ1-5 and V is TRBV6-1, with TRBD1 identical over 7 bases. CDR3 length: 13 amino acids. The V gene end was trimmed by 7 bases and the J gene end by 6 bases; junction bases not matched to a gene: 6. Per the germline V gene, CDR1 is MNHNS and CDR2 is SASEGT. CDR3 in DNA: TGTGCCAGCACAAGACAGGGTGGTCAGCCCCAGCATTTT. Amino acid sequence: CASTRQGGQPQHF.

This clonotype was recorded a few times. The chain has TRBV30 and TRBJ1-4, with D hard to call. CDR1 GTSNPN and CDR2 SVGIG come from the germline V gene (reference sequence). The CDR3 extends over 15 amino acids. V shed 2 bases and J shed 5 bases, with 15 bases lying between them. CDR3 DNA: TGTGCCTGGAGTTTTACATTAACAGTAAATGAAAAACTGTTTTTT. This codes for CAWSFTLTVNEKLFF.

This chain connects TRBV20-1 to TRBJ2-1; 7 positions match TRBD1. Germline V gene sequence: CDR1 DFQATT, CDR2 SNEGSKA (reference sequence). V was pared by 0 bases and J by 3 bases, with 5 bases of the junction left unmatched. CDR3 length equals 15 residues. The CDR3 loop reads CSARDPGQIYNEQFF. Written as DNA, the CDR3 is TGCAGTGCTAGAGACCCGGGACAGATCTACAATGAGCAGTTCTTC.

This clonotype was observed a single time. V is TRBV20-1 and J is TRBJ2-7; 14 bases agree with TRBD2. The J segment lost 4 bases and the V segment lost 5 bases, leaving 7 bases of the junction unmatched. Germline CDR1 DFQATT, CDR2 SNEGSKA (reference sequence). This CDR3 has 15 residues. CDR3 loop: CSAPTSGRAQYEQYF. In DNA form, the CDR3 reads TGCAGTGCTCCGACTAGCGGGAGGGCCCAATACGAGCAGTACTTC.

This clonotype has just one count. The chain is built from TRBV5-5 and TRBJ1-4; 9 bases match TRBD1. The germline CDR1 and CDR2 sequences are SGHKS and YYEKEE (reference sequence). Trimming removed 2 bases from V and 3 bases from J; junction bases left unmatched: 8. The length of the CDR3 is 17 residues. The DNA for the CDR3 is TGTGCCAGCAGCTTTACCGGGACAGGGTTAGCTAATGAAAAACTGTTTTTT. It specifies CASSFTGTGLANEKLFF. The full variable domain, rest sourced from reference TRBV5-5 and TRBJ1-4, is DAGVTQSPTHLIKTRGQQVTLRCSPISGHKSVSWYQQVLGQGPQFIFQYYEKEERGRGNFPDRFSARQFPNYSSELNVNALLLGDSALYLCASSFTGTGLANEKLFFGSGTQLSVL.

The V call is TRBV7-2, the J call TRBJ2-7, with TRBD2 as a possible D gene (5 bases). V dropped 5 bases and J dropped 1 base, with 18 bases sitting between them. The CDR3 spans 16 residues. Germline lookup yields CDR1 SGHTA and CDR2 FQGNSA. The CDR3 region has the DNA TGTGCCAGCAGCCCAGATCTCTCGGGATATTCCTACGAGCAGTACTTC. Protein sequence: CASSPDLSGYSYEQYF.

The table lists this clonotype with many counts. The junction does not match germline at one end; this may be a read error. V is TRBV7-7 and J is TRBJ1-4; 9 nucleotides match TRBD1. CDR3 length equals 13 residues. CDR1 SSHAT and CDR2 FNYEAQ come from the germline V gene (reference sequence). CDR3: CASSWGQGEKLFF. The CDR3 bases are TGTGCTAGCAGCTGGGGACAGGGAGAAAAACTGTTTTTT.

The V and J genes are TRBV7-9 and TRBJ1-4; TRBD1 agrees at 7 bases. The CDR3 sequence is 13 residues long. Germline V gene lookup returns CDR1 SEHNR and CDR2 FQNEAQ (reference sequence). V gave up 5 bases and J gave up 8 bases; unmatched junction bases: 5. CDR3 sequence reads: CASSRTGVEKLFF. CDR3 sequence (DNA): TGTGCCAGCAGCCGTACAGGGGTAGAAAAACTGTTTTTT.

This clonotype was recorded many times. The gene calls are TRBV20-1 and TRBJ2-1; TRBD2 agrees at 10 bases. Germline V gene lookup returns CDR1 DFQATT and CDR2 SNEGSKA (reference sequence). The V segment lost 5 bases and the J segment 3 bases; nucleotides outside the gene matches: 4. The CDR3 sequence is 14 residues long. The CDR3 spells CSASSGSFYNEQFF. The CDR3 DNA reads as TGCAGTGCTTCTAGCGGGAGTTTCTACAATGAGCAGTTCTTC.